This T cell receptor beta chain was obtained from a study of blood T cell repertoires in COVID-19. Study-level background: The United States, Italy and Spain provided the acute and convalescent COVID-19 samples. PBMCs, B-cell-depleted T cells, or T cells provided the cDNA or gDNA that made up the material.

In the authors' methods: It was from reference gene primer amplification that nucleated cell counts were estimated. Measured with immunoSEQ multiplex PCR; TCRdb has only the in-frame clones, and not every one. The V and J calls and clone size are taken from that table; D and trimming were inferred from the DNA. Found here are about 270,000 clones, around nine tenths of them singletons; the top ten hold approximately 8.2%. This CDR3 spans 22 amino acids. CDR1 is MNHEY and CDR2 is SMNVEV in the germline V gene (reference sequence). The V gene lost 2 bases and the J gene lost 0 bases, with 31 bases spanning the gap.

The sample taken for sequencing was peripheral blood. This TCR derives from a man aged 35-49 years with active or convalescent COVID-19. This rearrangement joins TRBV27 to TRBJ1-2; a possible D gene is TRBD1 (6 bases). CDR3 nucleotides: TGTGCCAGCAGTTTAGAGAGCGTGATGGGACGTGGCAGGGGACCTCCTAACTATGGCTACACCTTC. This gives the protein CASSLESVMGRGRGPPNYGYTF.